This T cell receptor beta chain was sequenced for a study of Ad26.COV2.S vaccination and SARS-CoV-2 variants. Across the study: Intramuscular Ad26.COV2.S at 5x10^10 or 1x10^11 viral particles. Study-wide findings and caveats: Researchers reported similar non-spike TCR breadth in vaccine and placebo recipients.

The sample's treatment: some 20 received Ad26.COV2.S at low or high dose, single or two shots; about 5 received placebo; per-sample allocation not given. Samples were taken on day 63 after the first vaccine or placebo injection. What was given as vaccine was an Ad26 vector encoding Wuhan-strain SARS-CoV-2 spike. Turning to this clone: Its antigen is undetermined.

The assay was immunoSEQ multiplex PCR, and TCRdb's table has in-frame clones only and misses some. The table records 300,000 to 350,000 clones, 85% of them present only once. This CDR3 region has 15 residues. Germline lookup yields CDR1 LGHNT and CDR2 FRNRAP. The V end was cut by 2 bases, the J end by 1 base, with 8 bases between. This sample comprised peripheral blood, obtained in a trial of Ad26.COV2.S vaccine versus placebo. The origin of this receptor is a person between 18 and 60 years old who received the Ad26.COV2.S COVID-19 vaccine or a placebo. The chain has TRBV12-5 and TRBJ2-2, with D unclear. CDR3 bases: TGTGCTAGTGGTTTGTCAGAGCTGAACACCGGGGAGCTGTTTTTT. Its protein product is CASGLSELNTGELFF. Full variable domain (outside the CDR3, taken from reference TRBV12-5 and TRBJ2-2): DARVTQTPRHKVTEMGQEVTMRCQPILGHNTVFWYRQTMMQGLELLAYFRNRAPLDDSGMPKDRFSAEMPDATLATLKIQPSEPRDSAVYFCASGLSELNTGELFFGEGSRLTVL.